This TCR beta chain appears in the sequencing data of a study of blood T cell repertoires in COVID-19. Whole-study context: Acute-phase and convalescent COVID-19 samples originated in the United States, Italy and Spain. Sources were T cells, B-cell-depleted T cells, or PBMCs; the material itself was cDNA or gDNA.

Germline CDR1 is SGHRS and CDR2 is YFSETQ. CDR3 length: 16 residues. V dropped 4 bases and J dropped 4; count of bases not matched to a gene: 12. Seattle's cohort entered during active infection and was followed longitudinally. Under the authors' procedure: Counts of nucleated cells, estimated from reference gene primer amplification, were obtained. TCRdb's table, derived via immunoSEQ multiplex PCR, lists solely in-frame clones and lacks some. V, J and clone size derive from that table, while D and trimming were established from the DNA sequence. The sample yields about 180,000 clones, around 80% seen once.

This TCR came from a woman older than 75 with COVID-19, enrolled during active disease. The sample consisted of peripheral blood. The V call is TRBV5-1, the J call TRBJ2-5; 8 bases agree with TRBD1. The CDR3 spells CASSLTYRGLGETQYF. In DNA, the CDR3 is TGCGCCAGCAGCCTTACTTACAGGGGGTTGGGAGAGACCCAGTACTTC. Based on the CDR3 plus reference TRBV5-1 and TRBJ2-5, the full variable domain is KAGVTQTPRYLIKTRGQQVTLSCSPISGHRSVSWYQQTPGQGLQFLFEYFSETQRNKGNFPGRFSGRQFSNSRSEMNVSTLELGDSALYLCASSLTYRGLGETQYFGPGTRLLVL.